This T cell receptor beta chain was identified during a study of cytomegalovirus exposure and HLA in healthy donors. Some clones are missing from TCRdb's copy, which holds only in-frame ones; the method was immunoSEQ multiplex PCR. This sample has 130,000 or so clones, with 89% found just once. With 5 bases removed from V and 1 base from J, the gap between germline ends came to 10 bases. The CDR3 sequence is 14 residues long. Germline CDR1 is SEHNR and CDR2 is FQNEAQ (reference sequence). Sequences were obtained from PBMCs. The J gene is TRBJ2-3, the V gene TRBV7-9; possible D gene TRBD2, 5 bases. The sequence derives from a man aged 25 to 45 in good health and CMV-seronegative. DNA for the CDR3: TGTGCCAGCAGCCCCTTCGGGGGCACAGATACGCAGTATTTT. The encoded protein is CASSPFGGTDTQYF.